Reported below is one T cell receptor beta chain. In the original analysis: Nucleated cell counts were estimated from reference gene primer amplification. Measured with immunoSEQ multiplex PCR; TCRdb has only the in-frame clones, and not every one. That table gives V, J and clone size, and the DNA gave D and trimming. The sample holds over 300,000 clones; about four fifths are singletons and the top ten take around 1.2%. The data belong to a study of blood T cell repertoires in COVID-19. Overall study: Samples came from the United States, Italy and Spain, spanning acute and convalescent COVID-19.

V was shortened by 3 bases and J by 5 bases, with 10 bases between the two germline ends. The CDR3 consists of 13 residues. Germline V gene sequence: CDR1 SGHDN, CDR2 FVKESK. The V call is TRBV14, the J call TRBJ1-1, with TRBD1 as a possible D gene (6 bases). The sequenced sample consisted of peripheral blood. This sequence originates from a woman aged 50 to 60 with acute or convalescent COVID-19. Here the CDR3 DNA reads TGTGCCAGCAGCCAGGGACAATTAACTGAAGCTTTCTTT. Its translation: CASSQGQLTEAFF.